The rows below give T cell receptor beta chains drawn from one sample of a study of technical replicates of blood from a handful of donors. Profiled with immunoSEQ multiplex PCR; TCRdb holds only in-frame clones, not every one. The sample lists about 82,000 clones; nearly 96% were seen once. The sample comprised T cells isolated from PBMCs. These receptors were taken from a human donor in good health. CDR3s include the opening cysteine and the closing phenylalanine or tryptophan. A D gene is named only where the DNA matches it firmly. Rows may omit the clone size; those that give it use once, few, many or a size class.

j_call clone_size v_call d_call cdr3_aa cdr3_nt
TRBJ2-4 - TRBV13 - CASSLGFGRNIQYF TGTGCCAGCAGCTTAGGCTTTGGGAGAAACATTCAGTACTTC
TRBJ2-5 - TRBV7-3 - CASSMTRAETQYF TGTGCCAGCAGCATGACTAGAGCGGAGACCCAGTACTTC
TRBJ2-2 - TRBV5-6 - CASSPRLDSTGELFF TGTGCCAGCAGCCCCCGACTAGATTCCACCGGGGAGCTGTTTTTT
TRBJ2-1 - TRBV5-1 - CASSLTPDSSYNEQFF TGCGCCAGCAGCCTGACCCCGGACAGCTCCTACAATGAGCAGTTCTTC
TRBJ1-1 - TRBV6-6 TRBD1 CASSYPTTGAEAEAFF TGTGCCAGCAGTTACCCGACGACAGGGGCAGAGGCTGAAGCTTTCTTT
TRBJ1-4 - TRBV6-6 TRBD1 CASSAQTGYLEKLFF TGTGCCAGCAGTGCCCAGACAGGGTATTTGGAAAAACTGTTTTTT
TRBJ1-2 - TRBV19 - CASSVSGDAGYTF TGTGCCAGTTCCGTCTCAGGGGATGCTGGCTACACCTTC
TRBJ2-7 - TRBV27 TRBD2 CASSYSGGAIYEQYF TGTGCCAGCAGCTATTCGGGAGGGGCCATCTACGAGCAGTACTTC
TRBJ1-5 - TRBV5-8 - CASRTEDGQPQHF TGTGCCAGCAGGACAGAGGATGGTCAGCCCCAGCATTTT
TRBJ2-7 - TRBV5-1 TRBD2 CASSPVVAQREKTYEQYF TGCGCCAGCAGCCCAGTGGTGGCGCAGCGGGAGAAGACTTACGAGCAGTACTTC
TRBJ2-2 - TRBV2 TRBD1 CASSVPRDRGSTGELFF TGTGCCAGCAGTGTCCCCCGGGACAGGGGGAGCACCGGGGAGCTGTTTTTT
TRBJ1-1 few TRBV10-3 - CAISEEGNTEAFF TGTGCCATCAGTGAGGAGGGTAACACTGAAGCTTTCTTT
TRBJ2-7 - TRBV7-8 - CASSYTRLEQYF TGTGCCAGCAGCTATACTAGACTCGAGCAGTACTTC
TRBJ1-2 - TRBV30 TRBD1 CAGTGERAGYTF TGTGCCGGGACAGGGGAACGAGCTGGCTACACCTTC
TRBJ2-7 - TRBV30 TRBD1 CAWTRGSPYEQYF TGTGCCTGGACCAGGGGGTCCCCCTACGAGCAGTACTTC
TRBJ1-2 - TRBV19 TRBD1 CASSTTPITGGGYTF TGTGCCAGTAGTACTACCCCCATAACAGGGGGCGGCTACACCTTC
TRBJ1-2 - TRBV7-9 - CASRGDYGYTF TGTGCCAGCAGGGGCGACTATGGCTACACCTTC
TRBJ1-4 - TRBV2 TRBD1 CASSEGGRGNEKLFF TGTGCCAGCAGTGAAGGCGGCAGGGGGAATGAAAAACTGTTTTTT
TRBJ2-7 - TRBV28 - CASSLIPYYEQYF TGTGCCAGCAGTTTGATCCCCTACTACGAGCAGTACTTC
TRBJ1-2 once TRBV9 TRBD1 CASSVGTGGLYGYTF TGTGCCAGCAGCGTAGGGACAGGGGGACTCTATGGCTACACCTTC
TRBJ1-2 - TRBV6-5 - CASSAPRSGYTF TGTGCCAGCAGTGCCCCCCGGTCGGGCTACACCTTC
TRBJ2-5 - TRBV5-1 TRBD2 CASSLGLAGGGRQETQYF TGCGCCAGCAGCTTAGGGCTAGCGGGAGGGGGACGGCAAGAGACCCAGTACTTC
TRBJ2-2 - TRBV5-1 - CASSLDFGHDTGELFF TGCGCCAGCAGCTTGGATTTTGGACATGATACCGGGGAGCTGTTTTTT
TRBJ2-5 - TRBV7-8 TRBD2 CASSAILALQETQYF TGTGCCAGCAGCGCGATACTAGCGCTCCAAGAGACCCAGTACTTC
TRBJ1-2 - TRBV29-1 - CSAGQPYGYTF TGCAGCGCCGGACAGCCCTATGGCTACACCTTC
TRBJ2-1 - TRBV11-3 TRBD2 CASSLDAPGLAGNEQFF TGTGCCAGCAGCTTAGATGCTCCGGGACTAGCGGGTAATGAGCAGTTCTTC
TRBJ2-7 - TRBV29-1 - CSALGSRLAGYAYEQYF TGCAGCGCCCTAGGGTCCAGGCTCGCGGGATACGCCTACGAGCAGTACTTC
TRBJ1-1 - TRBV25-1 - CASSGGHRFIGTEAFF TGTGCCAGCAGTGGGGGGCACAGGTTTATTGGCACTGAAGCTTTCTTT
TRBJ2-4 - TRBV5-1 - CASSLIGNRVGNIQYF TGCGCCAGCAGCTTGATTGGAAACAGGGTGGGAAACATTCAGTACTTC
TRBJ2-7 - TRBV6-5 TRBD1 CASSYTDRGHEQYF TGTGCCAGCAGTTACACTGACAGGGGCCACGAGCAGTACTTC
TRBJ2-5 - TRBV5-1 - CASTYQETQYF TGCGCCAGCACTTACCAAGAGACCCAGTACTTC
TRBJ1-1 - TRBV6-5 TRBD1 CASSYQDRPSPLGAFF TGTGCCAGCAGTTACCAGGACAGGCCATCACCCTTGGGCGCTTTCTTT
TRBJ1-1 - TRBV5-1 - CASSPTSGNTEAFF TGCGCCAGCAGCCCGACAAGCGGAAACACTGAAGCTTTCTTT
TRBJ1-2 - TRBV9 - CASSVDDSPYGYTF TGTGCCAGCAGCGTAGACGACTCCCCCTATGGCTACACCTTC
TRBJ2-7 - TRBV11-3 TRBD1 CASSTGGTGGKQYF TGTGCCAGCAGCACAGGGGGGACAGGGGGCAAGCAGTACTTC
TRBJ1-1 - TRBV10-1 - CASSEKTDLNTEAFF TGCGCCAGCAGTGAGAAGACAGACCTGAACACTGAAGCTTTCTTT
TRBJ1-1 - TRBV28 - CASSIGGMNTEAFF TGTGCCAGCAGTATTGGGGGGATGAACACTGAAGCTTTCTTT
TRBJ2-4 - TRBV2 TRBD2 CVHRGLAETELAKNIQYF TGTGTCCATCGGGGTCTAGCGGAAACGGAACTAGCCAAAAACATTCAGTACTTC
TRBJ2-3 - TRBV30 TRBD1 CAWVGTGAGTDTQYF TGTGCCTGGGTGGGGACAGGGGCCGGCACAGATACGCAGTATTTT
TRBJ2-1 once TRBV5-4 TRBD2 CASSLPGGAGYKQFF TGTGCCAGCAGCCTCCCCGGAGGAGCGGGATATAAGCAGTTCTTC
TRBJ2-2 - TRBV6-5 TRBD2 CASSHLAGEAGELFF TGTGCCAGCAGTCATCTAGCGGGAGAGGCCGGGGAGCTGTTTTTT
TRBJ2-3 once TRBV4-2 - CASSQSYGRSGGTDTQYF TGTGCCAGCAGCCAGTCGTACGGTCGTTCGGGGGGCACAGATACGCAGTATTTT
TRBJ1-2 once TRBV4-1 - CASSPLDSFGYTF TGCGCCAGCAGCCCGTTAGACAGCTTTGGCTACACCTTC
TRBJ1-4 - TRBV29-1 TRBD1 CSVSGQSNEKLFF TGCAGCGTTTCGGGACAGTCTAATGAAAAACTGTTTTTT
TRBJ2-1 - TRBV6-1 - CASSGGQGPSYNEQFF TGTGCCAGCAGTGGGGGCCAGGGCCCCTCCTACAATGAGCAGTTCTTC
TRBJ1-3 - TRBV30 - CAWSLGGTGNTIYF TGTGCCTGGAGTTTAGGAGGAACTGGAAACACCATATATTTT
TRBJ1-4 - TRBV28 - CASSLSGDSEKLFF TGTGCCAGCAGTTTGTCGGGAGACAGTGAAAAACTGTTTTTT
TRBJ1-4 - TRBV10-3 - CAISESIGQLIEKLFF TGTGCCATCAGTGAGTCGATAGGACAGCTAATTGAAAAACTGTTTTTT
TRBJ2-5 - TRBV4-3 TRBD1 CASSQGQGEAQYF TGCGCCAGCAGCCAGGGACAGGGGGAGGCCCAGTACTTC
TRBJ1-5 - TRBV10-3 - CAISESPAAGNQPQHF TGTGCCATCAGTGAGTCACCTGCCGCGGGCAATCAGCCCCAGCATTTT
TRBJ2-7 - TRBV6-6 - CASMQAGTYEQYF TGTGCCAGCATGCAGGCAGGTACCTACGAGCAGTACTTC
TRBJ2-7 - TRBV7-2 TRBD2 CASSLALREAYEQYF TGTGCCAGCAGCTTAGCGCTCCGGGAGGCCTACGAGCAGTACTTC
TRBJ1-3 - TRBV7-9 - CASSPRDSRSGNTIYF TGTGCCAGCAGCCCCAGGGACTCCCGCTCTGGAAACACCATATATTTT
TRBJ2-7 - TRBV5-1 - CASSLASSYEQYF TGCGCCAGCAGCTTGGCTAGCTCCTACGAGCAGTACTTC
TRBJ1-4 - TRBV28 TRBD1 CASSLDRENEKLFF TGTGCCAGCAGTTTGGACAGGGAGAATGAAAAACTGTTTTTT
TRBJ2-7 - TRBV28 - CASSAGLTASGEQYF TGTGCCAGCAGCGCAGGGTTAACCGCCTCAGGGGAGCAGTACTTC